Listed here are 24 T cell receptor beta chains from one sample, sequenced in a study of blood T cell repertoires in COVID-19. Clones were sequenced by immunoSEQ multiplex PCR, and TCRdb holds only the in-frame ones, with some missing. The top ten clones hold more than 20% of a sample with 25,000 to 35,000 clones, more than 70% of them seen once. The sample comprised peripheral blood. These receptor sequences come from a boy between 2 and 10 years old with active or convalescent COVID-19.

J is TRBJ1-2 and V is TRBV6-5, with TRBD1 matching over 7 bases. Germline loops: CDR1 MNHEY, CDR2 SVGAGI. The length of the CDR3 is 13 residues. The CDR3 spells CTLGQGERRGYTF. For the CDR3, the DNA is TGTACACTGGGGCAGGGGGAACGACGGGGCTACACCTTC.

The CDR3 loop is CASSRWEGAEGQTQYF. CDR3 nucleotide sequence: TGTGCCAGCAGCCGGTGGGAAGGAGCAGAGGGTCAGACCCAGTACTTC. The chain combines TRBV7-2 with TRBJ2-5; a possible D gene is TRBD2 (5 bases). The germline V and J ends were trimmed by 5 bases and 6 bases, with 22 bases remaining between them. The CDR3 consists of 16 residues. CDR1 SGHTA and CDR2 FQGNSA come from the germline V gene.

V is TRBV2 and J is TRBJ2-7; the match to TRBD1 covers 7 bases. This CDR3 has 12 residues. After removal of 4 bases from V and 4 bases from J, the junction contained 1 base not matched to a gene. From germline, CDR1 is SNHLY and CDR2 FYNNEI. The CDR3 sequence: CASSGQGYEQYF. CDR3 DNA sequence: TGTGCCAGCAGTGGACAGGGATACGAGCAGTACTTC.

CDR3 bases: TGTGCCAGCAGTACCATCAGTCGGGGAGACACTGAAGCTTTCTTT. It codes for CASSTISRGDTEAFF. This chain connects TRBV6-5 to TRBJ1-1; D gene unclear. Trimming took 5 bases from V and 3 from J, leaving 16 bases between them. The CDR3 has 15 residues. CDR1 is MNHEY and CDR2 is SVGAGI in the germline V gene.

This clone has just a few counts. The CDR3 spells CASSPRPDRGLYGYTF. CDR3 nucleotide sequence: TGTGCCAGCAGCCCTAGGCCCGACAGGGGGCTCTATGGCTACACCTTC. This chain links TRBV7-2 with TRBJ1-2, with 10 bases identical to TRBD1. The CDR3 loop spans 16 amino acids. V lost 5 bases, J lost 4 bases, and 10 bases stayed unmatched. CDR1 SGHTA and CDR2 FQGNSA come from the germline V gene.

The table lists this clone with a count of one. V usage is TRBV4-3 and J usage is TRBJ2-2, with TRBD1 matching over 9 bases. This CDR3 is 18 amino acids long. Germline CDR1 reads LGHNA; CDR2 reads YSLEER. V gave up 0 bases and J gave up 4 bases; unmatched junction bases: 9. The CDR3 is CASSQDKGTGWGTGELFF. CDR3 DNA: TGCGCCAGCAGCCAAGATAAGGGGACAGGGTGGGGCACCGGGGAGCTGTTTTTT.

The gene calls are TRBV28 and TRBJ2-7, with 8 positions matching TRBD2. V gave up 5 bases and J gave up 6 bases; unmatched junction bases: 12. CDR1 and CDR2 from the germline V gene are MDHEN and SYDVKM. This CDR3 has 15 amino acids. The CDR3 loop is CASSPDRTSPGEQYF. The CDR3 region has the DNA TGTGCCAGCAGTCCAGACCGGACTAGCCCAGGCGAGCAGTACTTC. The whole variable domain, remainder taken from reference TRBV28 and TRBJ2-7, is DVKVTQSSRYLVKRTGEKVFLECVQDMDHENMFWYRQDPGLGLRLIYFSYDVKMKEKGDIPEGYSVSREKKERFSLILESASTNQTSMYLCASSPDRTSPGEQYFGPGTRLTVT.

CDR3 sequence: CASSAGSAGEQFF. The CDR3 DNA follows: TGTGCCAGCAGTGCGGGGAGCGCCGGGGAGCAGTTCTTC. This chain links TRBV2 with TRBJ2-1; perhaps TRBD2 as D (5 bases). The germline CDR1 and CDR2 sequences are SNHLY and FYNNEI. The germline V and J ends were trimmed by 4 bases and 10 bases, with 14 bases remaining between them. CDR3 length equals 13 residues.

V is TRBV6-5 and J is TRBJ2-1; D not certain. Trimming cost V 5 bases and J 6 bases, with 8 bases left between them. Germline lookup yields CDR1 MNHEY and CDR2 SVGAGI. The CDR3 is made up of 12 amino acids. The CDR3 sequence: CASSRDSNEQFF. Here the CDR3 DNA reads TGTGCCAGCAGTCGCGATTCCAATGAGCAGTTCTTC.

The J gene is TRBJ1-2, the V gene TRBV5-4; TRBD1 agrees at 8 bases. The CDR3 sequence is 13 residues long. The junction had 8 bases not matched to a gene; V was cut back by 5 bases and J by 8 bases. Germline V gives CDR1 SGHNT, CDR2 YYREEE (reference sequence). The CDR3, as DNA: TGTGCCAGCAGGAACGGACAGGGAGGAGGCTACACCTTC. Its protein is CASRNGQGGGYTF. Together with reference TRBV5-4 and TRBJ1-2, the CDR3 gives the full variable domain: ETGVTQSPTHLIKTRGQQVTLRCSSQSGHNTVSWYQQALGQGPQFIFQYYREEENGRGNFPPRFSGLQFPNYSSELNVNALELDDSALYLCASRNGQGGGYTFGSGTRLTVV.

The CDR3 region is CASSEQTRTEAFF. The CDR3 nucleotides are TGTGCCAGTAGTGAGCAGACAAGAACTGAAGCTTTCTTT. J is TRBJ1-1 and V is TRBV19; D uncertain. Germline CDR1 and CDR2: LNHDA and SQIVND (reference sequence). The CDR3 is 13 amino acids. Trimming removed 5 bases from V and 5 bases from J, with 12 bases in between.

A few counts support this clone. V gene TRBV25-1 combines with J gene TRBJ2-1, with 9 nucleotides matching TRBD2. V was pared by 5 bases and J by 5 bases, with 4 bases of the junction left unmatched. This CDR3 region has 14 residues. Germline V gene data show CDR1 as MGHDK and CDR2 as SYGVNS. The CDR3 sequence is CASSPAGGHNEQFF. The CDR3 DNA sequence: TGTGCCAGCAGTCCAGCGGGGGGACACAATGAGCAGTTCTTC.

This chain joins TRBV10-3 and TRBJ2-1, with 11 bases identical to TRBD2. Germline V gene sequence: CDR1 ENHRY, CDR2 SYGVKD. With 6 bases clipped from V and 12 bases from J, the junction kept 4 bases outside the gene matches. CDR3 length: 12 residues. The CDR3 DNA is TGTGCCATCAGGACTAGCGGGATCAGGCAGTTCTTC. Protein sequence: CAIRTSGIRQFF.

This clone was recorded a few times. This chain connects TRBV27 to TRBJ1-5, with 8 bases identical to TRBD1. The length of the CDR3 is 15 residues. Germline V gives CDR1 MNHEY, CDR2 SMNVEV (reference sequence). Trimming cost V 0 bases and J 2 bases; bases outside gene matches: 0. CDR3 protein: CASSLSTGGNQPQHF. DNA of the CDR3: TGTGCCAGCAGTTTATCGACAGGGGGCAATCAGCCCCAGCATTTT.

The chain employs TRBV27 and TRBJ1-5, with 8 bases fitting TRBD1. The CDR3 runs 16 residues. V shed 6 bases, J shed 4 bases, and the junction held 11 bases outside the gene matches. Germline CDR1 and CDR2: MNHEY and SMNVEV (reference sequence). Here the CDR3 reads CASRPLGTGINQPQHF. DNA for the CDR3: TGTGCCAGCAGGCCCCTCGGGACAGGAATAAATCAGCCCCAGCATTTT.

V usage is TRBV14 and J usage is TRBJ2-1, with 11 bases lining up with TRBD2. V trimming: 3 bases; J trimming: 4 bases; junction bases outside the gene matches: 8. Per the germline V gene, CDR1 is SGHDN and CDR2 is FVKESK. The CDR3 runs 17 residues. CDR3 amino acids: CASSHPLLAGDYNEQFF. In DNA, the CDR3 is TGTGCCAGCAGCCACCCCTTACTAGCGGGGGATTACAATGAGCAGTTCTTC.

V gene TRBV19 combines with J gene TRBJ1-5, with a weak D call TRBD1 (5 bases). Trimming stripped 8 bases from V and 2 bases from J, with 13 bases between. This CDR3 spans 14 amino acids. Germline-derived CDR1 and CDR2 are LNHDA and SQIVND (reference sequence). The CDR3: CASRPQGGNQPQHF. In DNA, the CDR3 is TGTGCCAGTCGCCCGCAGGGCGGCAATCAGCCCCAGCATTTT.

This clone is classed as medium-sized. The chain links TRBV5-1 to TRBJ1-3; weak D call: TRBD1 (6 bases). Germline V lookup: CDR1 SGHRS, CDR2 YFSETQ. This CDR3 contains 14 residues. With 4 bases removed from V and 4 bases from J, the gap between germline ends came to 12 bases. CDR3 in amino acids: CASSAADRGNTIYF. CDR3 sequence (DNA): TGCGCCAGCAGCGCGGCGGACAGAGGAAACACCATATATTTT.

This chain links TRBV7-2 with TRBJ2-7; TRBD2 is a possible D gene (6 bases). Germline CDR1 SGHTA, CDR2 FQGNSA. The CDR3 sequence is 14 residues long. V was clipped by 1 base and J by 2 bases, with 9 bases between them. In DNA form, the CDR3 reads TGTGCCAGCAGCTTAGGCGGGGTCCCCTACGAGCAGTACGTC. Amino acid sequence: CASSLGGVPYEQYV.

The sample holds a few counts of this clone. Other DNA sequences from this sample encode an identical CDR3 as well. V is TRBV27 and J is TRBJ2-7, with 11 bases lining up with TRBD1. The germline V gene has CDR1 MNHEY and CDR2 SMNVEV (reference sequence). The ends lost 5 bases at V and 3 bases at J; junction bases unmatched: 3. CDR3 length: 14 amino acids. The DNA of the CDR3 is TGTGCCAGCAGTGGGACAGGGGGTGTCTACGAGCAGTACTTC. Translating it yields CASSGTGGVYEQYF.

The chain is built from TRBV27 and TRBJ1-3; D gene unclear. Trimming took 9 bases from V and 3 from J, leaving 12 bases between them. This CDR3 spans 13 amino acids. Germline assignment: CDR1 MNHEY and CDR2 SMNVEV (reference sequence). CDR3 loop: CASSSGVGNTIYF. The CDR3 DNA sequence: TGTGCCAGTAGTAGCGGGGTTGGAAACACCATATATTTT.

V is TRBV11-2 and J is TRBJ2-1; 7 nucleotides line up with TRBD1. Germline values: CDR1 SGHAT, CDR2 FQNNGV. The ends lost 3 bases at V and 13 bases at J; junction bases unmatched: 15. The CDR3 contains 15 residues. The CDR3 DNA is TGTGCCAGCAGCTTTTCAACAGGGGTGGTTAAAAATCAGTTCTTC. Translation: CASSFSTGVVKNQFF.

The V gene is TRBV5-1, the J gene TRBJ1-3, with 8 bases identical to TRBD1. The trim removed 1 base at V and 0 bases at J, leaving 6 bases unmatched. The CDR3 loop spans 17 amino acids. CDR1 and CDR2 from the germline V gene are SGHRS and YFSETQ. The CDR3 spells CASSLLGQGSSGNTIYF. The DNA for the CDR3 is TGCGCCAGCAGCTTGTTAGGACAGGGAAGCTCTGGAAACACCATATATTTT.

The CDR3 reads CASRAHEGASRGYTF. DNA of the CDR3: TGTGCCAGCAGGGCCCACGAGGGGGCTAGTCGAGGCTACACCTTC. The chain combines TRBV6-5 with TRBJ1-2; TRBD1 matches at 7 bases. The CDR3 is 15 residues long. The germline gives CDR1 MNHEY, CDR2 SVGAGI. The junction had 15 bases not matched to a gene; V was cut back by 6 bases and J by 8 bases.